Listed here are 16 T cell receptor beta chains from one sample, sequenced in a study of blood T cell repertoires in COVID-19. Here immunoSEQ multiplex PCR was the method, and the copy in TCRdb shows in-frame clones only, minus some. The profile shows roughly 220,000 clones, 86% of them singletons. Sequencing was carried out using peripheral blood. These TCRs come from a man aged 30 to 45 who had recovered from COVID-19.

The gene calls are TRBV5-1 and TRBJ2-7; 9 nucleotides align to TRBD2. CDR3 size: 15 residues. V lost 2 bases, J lost 5 bases, and 8 bases stayed unmatched. CDR1 is SGHRS and CDR2 is YFSETQ in the germline V gene. As DNA, the CDR3 is TGCGCCAGCAGCTTTAGGCGGGGGGGCCTCGACGAGCAGTACTTC. Its translation is CASSFRRGGLDEQYF.

The chain's CDR3 is CASSLRAGGNYGYTF. The CDR3 nucleotides are TGTGCCAGCAGTCTTCGGGCGGGAGGTAACTATGGCTACACCTTC. The rearrangement links TRBV6-4 to TRBJ1-2, with D hard to call. Per the germline V gene, CDR1 is MRHNA and CDR2 is SNTAGT. With 5 bases removed from V and 1 base from J, the gap between germline ends came to 14 bases. This CDR3 region has 15 residues.

The chain combines TRBV2 with TRBJ2-1; 10 nucleotides align to TRBD2. V lost 6 bases to trimming and J lost 4 bases; unmatched junction nucleotides: 12. Germline CDR1 reads SNHLY; CDR2 reads FYNNEI. This CDR3 has 17 residues. CDR3 loop: CASRYTLAGGPYNEQFF. The CDR3 region has the DNA TGTGCCAGCAGATACACCTTAGCGGGGGGACCTTACAATGAGCAGTTCTTC. Looking up the rest from reference TRBV2 and TRBJ2-1 gives the full variable domain: EPEVTQTPSHQVTQMGQEVILRCVPISNHLYFYWYRQILGQKVEFLVSFYNNEISEKSEIFDDQFSVERPDGSNFTLKIRSTKLEDSAMYFCASRYTLAGGPYNEQFFGPGTRLTVL.

The chain joins TRBV5-4 to TRBJ2-2; 8 bases match TRBD2. The germline V gene encodes CDR1 SGHNT and CDR2 YYREEE (reference sequence). V lost 2 bases and J lost 7; bases outside the gene matches: 4. This CDR3 region has 14 residues. CDR3: CASSFRGGIGELFF. The CDR3 nucleotides are TGTGCCAGCAGCTTCCGGGGGGGCATCGGGGAGCTGTTTTTT.

The chain uses TRBV4-3 and TRBJ1-6; D call uncertain. Germline V CDR1 and CDR2: LGHNA, YSLEER. Trimming stripped 0 bases from V and 8 bases from J, with 14 bases between. The CDR3 is 16 amino acids. This CDR3 reads CASSQDPGRNYSPLHF. The CDR3 DNA reads TGCGCCAGCAGCCAAGATCCTGGGAGGAACTATTCACCCCTCCACTTT.

V gene TRBV5-4 combines with J gene TRBJ2-7, with 8 nucleotides matching TRBD1. The CDR3 is 15 residues long. Trimming at V came to 3 bases and at J to 5 bases, leaving 10 bases not matched to a gene. Germline-derived CDR1 and CDR2 are SGHNT and YYREEE (reference sequence). CDR3 in amino acids: CASSSRTGSLDEQYF. Written as DNA, the CDR3 is TGTGCCAGCAGCTCAAGGACAGGGTCGTTAGACGAGCAGTACTTC.

V usage is TRBV19 and J usage is TRBJ2-3; D is possibly TRBD2 (5 bases). Trimming removed 9 bases at V and 5 bases at J, with 9 bases between. The CDR3 has 11 residues. Germline V gene sequence: CDR1 LNHDA, CDR2 SQIVND (reference sequence). CDR3 region: CASSRGDTQYF. CDR3 nucleotide sequence: TGTGCCAGCTCACGGGGAGATACGCAGTATTTT.

This rearrangement joins TRBV5-4 to TRBJ1-1; a weak D match, TRBD1 (6 bases). The CDR3 is 15 amino acids. In germline, CDR1 is SGHNT, CDR2 YYREEE (reference sequence). V lost 4 bases and J lost 1, with 14 bases in between. Here the CDR3 DNA reads TGTGCCAGCAGCCGGTGGGGGGGCGGGAACACTGAAGCTTTCTTT. The encoded protein is CASSRWGGGNTEAFF. The whole variable domain, remainder taken from reference TRBV5-4 and TRBJ1-1, is ETGVTQSPTHLIKTRGQQVTLRCSSQSGHNTVSWYQQALGQGPQFIFQYYREEENGRGNFPPRFSGLQFPNYSSELNVNALELDDSALYLCASSRWGGGNTEAFFGQGTRLTVV.

The chain employs TRBV19 and TRBJ2-7; maybe TRBD1 (6 bases). Looked up from germline, CDR1 is LNHDA and CDR2 is SQIVND (reference sequence). Trimming cost V 6 bases and J 2 bases, with 17 bases left between them. The CDR3 has 15 residues. CDR3 in amino acids: CASRNRASTAYEQYF. The CDR3 DNA reads as TGTGCCAGTAGAAACAGGGCCTCAACAGCCTACGAGCAGTACTTC.

The chain couples TRBV10-1 to TRBJ2-7; D is possibly TRBD1 (6 bases). With 6 bases removed from V and 2 bases from J, the gap between germline ends came to 11 bases. Germline loops: CDR1 WNHNN, CDR2 SYGVQD (reference sequence). The CDR3 contains 13 residues. CDR3 residues: CASSRSGAYEQYF. The CDR3 nucleotides read TGCGCCAGCAGCCGTTCAGGGGCCTACGAGCAGTACTTC.

The J gene is TRBJ1-2, the V gene TRBV4-1; D is possibly TRBD1 (6 bases). V lost 4 bases and J lost 0, with 21 bases in between. The CDR3 has 18 amino acids. Germline CDR1 MGHRA, CDR2 YSYEKL. CDR3 sequence reads: CASSLSPGHILSNYGYTF. CDR3 nucleotides: TGCGCCAGCAGCCTTAGTCCGGGACACATACTATCTAACTATGGCTACACCTTC.

This clone is judged medium-sized. The chain couples TRBV6-5 to TRBJ2-1; possibly TRBD2 for D (5 bases). Germline loops: CDR1 MNHEY, CDR2 SVGAGI. The ends were cut back, 2 bases at V and 9 bases at J, with 20 bases in the middle. The CDR3 runs 16 residues. CDR3 coding DNA: TGTGCCAGCAGTTACCCCAGCGGACCGAGTGGGAGTGAGCAGTTCTTC. It translates to CASSYPSGPSGSEQFF.

The rearrangement uses TRBV11-3 and TRBJ2-1; a possible D gene is TRBD2 (6 bases). Trimming cost V 2 bases and J 1 base, with 15 bases left between them. Germline V lookup: CDR1 SGHNT, CDR2 YENEEA. This CDR3 contains 17 residues. The CDR3 DNA reads as TGTGCCAGCAGCTTAATTACGGGGGATGATTCCTACAATGAGCAGTTCTTC. This encodes CASSLITGDDSYNEQFF. Complete variable domain (other parts from reference TRBV11-3 and TRBJ2-1): EAGVVQSPRYKIIEKKQPVAFWCNPISGHNTLYWYLQNLGQGPELLIRYENEEAVDDSQLPKDRFSAERLKGVDSTLKIQPAELGDSAVYLCASSLITGDDSYNEQFFGPGTRLTVL.

V is TRBV25-1 and J is TRBJ1-2; 8 bases are shared with TRBD1. Looked up from germline, CDR1 is MGHDK and CDR2 is SYGVNS. The CDR3 is 15 amino acids. The ends lost 5 bases at V and 4 bases at J; junction bases unmatched: 9. Here the CDR3 DNA reads TGTGCCAGCAGTCTTCCTGGACAGGGTACCTATGGCTACACCTTC. It translates to CASSLPGQGTYGYTF.

The chain employs TRBV11-2 and TRBJ2-3; 9 bases are a match to TRBD1. The length of the CDR3 is 16 residues. Trimming removed 3 bases from V and 4 bases from J; junction bases left unmatched: 8. CDR1 is SGHAT, CDR2 FQNNGV, per germline. The CDR3 spells CASSFPGTGKSDTQYF. Here the CDR3 DNA reads TGTGCCAGCAGCTTCCCCGGGACAGGGAAGTCAGATACGCAGTATTTT.

This clone was found once. The chain carries TRBV23-1 and TRBJ1-1; no definite D call. TRBV23-1 falls under the ORF class, with uncertain function. There are 13 residues in the CDR3. V shed 6 bases and J shed 3 bases, with 11 bases lying between them. CDR3 residues: CASSHSFHTEAFF. CDR3 DNA: TGCGCCAGCAGCCACTCATTCCACACTGAAGCTTTCTTT.